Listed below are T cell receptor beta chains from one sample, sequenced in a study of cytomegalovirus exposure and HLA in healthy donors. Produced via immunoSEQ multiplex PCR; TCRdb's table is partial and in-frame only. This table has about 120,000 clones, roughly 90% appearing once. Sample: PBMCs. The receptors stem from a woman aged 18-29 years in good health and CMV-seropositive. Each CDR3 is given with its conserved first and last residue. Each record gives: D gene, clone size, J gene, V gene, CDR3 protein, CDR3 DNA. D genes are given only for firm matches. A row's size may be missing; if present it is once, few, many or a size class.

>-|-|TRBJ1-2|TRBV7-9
CASSLQANNPTYGYTF
TGTGCCAGCAGCCTCCAGGCCAACAACCCCACCTATGGCTACACCTTC
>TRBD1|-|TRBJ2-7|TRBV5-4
CASSPGTGSYEQYF
TGTGCCAGCAGCCCCGGGACAGGGTCCTACGAGCAGTACTTC
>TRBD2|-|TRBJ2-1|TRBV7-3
CASSPGGPFYEQFF
TGTGCCAGCAGCCCGGGGGGGCCATTTTATGAGCAGTTCTTC
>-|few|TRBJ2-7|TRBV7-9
CASSSTGWQYF
TGTGCCAGCAGTTCTACAGGATGGCAGTACTTC
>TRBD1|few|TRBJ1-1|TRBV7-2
CASSTGEHTEAFF
TGTGCCAGCTCAACAGGGGAGCACACTGAAGCTTTCTTT
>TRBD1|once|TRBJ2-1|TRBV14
CASSQRTGTGAINEQFF
TGTGCCAGCAGCCAGAGGACCGGGACAGGGGCAATCAATGAGCAGTTCTTC
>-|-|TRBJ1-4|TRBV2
CASSEADGVLNEKLFF
TGTGCCAGCAGTGAAGCGGACGGGGTCCTTAATGAAAAACTGTTTTTT
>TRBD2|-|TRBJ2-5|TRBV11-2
CASSLAGGGALETQYF
TGTGCCAGCAGCTTAGCGGGCGGGGGGGCATTAGAGACCCAGTACTTC
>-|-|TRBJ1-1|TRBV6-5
CASSYLAEANTEAFF
TGTGCCAGCAGTTACTTGGCAGAGGCGAACACTGAAGCTTTCTTT
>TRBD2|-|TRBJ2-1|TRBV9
CASSGTGGTYNEQFF
TGTGCCAGCAGCGGGACGGGGGGGACCTACAATGAGCAGTTCTTC
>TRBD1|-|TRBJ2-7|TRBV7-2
CASSYQQGAGEQYF
TGTGCCAGCAGCTACCAACAGGGGGCCGGCGAGCAGTACTTC
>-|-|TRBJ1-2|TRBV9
CASSVDSLDYGYTF
TGTGCCAGCAGCGTAGATAGTCTGGACTATGGCTACACCTTC
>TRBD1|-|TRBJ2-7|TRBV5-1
CASSPPGGSTSYEQYF
TGCGCCAGCAGCCCGCCAGGGGGTTCCACAAGCTACGAGCAGTACTTC
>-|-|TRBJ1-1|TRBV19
CASSAGQKNTEAFF
TGTGCCAGTAGTGCCGGACAGAAGAACACTGAAGCTTTCTTT
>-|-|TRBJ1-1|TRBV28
CASSLAGVRTEAFF
TGTGCCAGCAGTTTGGCAGGGGTGAGAACTGAAGCTTTCTTT
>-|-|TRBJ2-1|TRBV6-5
CASSTYSSYNEQFF
TGTGCCAGCAGTACATACAGCTCCTACAATGAGCAGTTCTTC
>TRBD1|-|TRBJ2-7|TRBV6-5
CASSAGDRGYQQYF
TGTGCCAGCAGTGCTGGGGACAGGGGGTACCAGCAGTACTTC
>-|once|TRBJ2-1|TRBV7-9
CASRHDSHEQFF
TGTGCCAGCAGACACGACAGCCACGAGCAGTTCTTC
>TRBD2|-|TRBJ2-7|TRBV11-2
CASSLGFSGSSYEQYF
TGTGCCAGCAGCTTAGGGTTTAGCGGGAGCTCCTACGAGCAGTACTTC
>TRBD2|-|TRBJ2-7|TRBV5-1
CASTDGLGGGEQYF
TGCGCCAGCACTGACGGCCTGGGGGGAGGGGAGCAGTACTTC
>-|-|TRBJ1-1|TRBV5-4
CASSFADTEAFF
TGTGCCAGCAGCTTTGCGGACACTGAAGCTTTCTTT
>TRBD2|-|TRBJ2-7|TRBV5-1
CASSRGGGEQYF
TGCGCCAGCTCACGCGGCGGGGGCGAGCAGTACTTC
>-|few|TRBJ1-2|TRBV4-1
CASSSGQSYDYTF
TGCGCCAGCTCTTCAGGGCAGTCCTATGACTACACCTTC
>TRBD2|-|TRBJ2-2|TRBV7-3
CASSLTAGAPTGELFF
TGTGCCAGCAGCTTAACAGCGGGGGCCCCGACCGGGGAGCTGTTTTTT
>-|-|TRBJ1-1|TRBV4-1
CASSQDSDTYGNTEAFF
TGCGCCAGCAGCCAAGATTCCGACACGTACGGGAACACTGAAGCTTTCTTT
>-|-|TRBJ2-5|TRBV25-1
CASSEHSPYQETQYF
TGTGCCAGCAGTGAGCACTCCCCGTACCAAGAGACCCAGTACTTC
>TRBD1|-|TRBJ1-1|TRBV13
CASSWGRQGRTLNTEAFF
TGTGCCAGCAGCTGGGGACGACAGGGCCGCACCTTGAACACTGAAGCTTTCTTT
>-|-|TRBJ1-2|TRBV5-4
CASSLARDGYTF
TGTGCCAGCAGCTTGGCCAGGGATGGCTACACCTTC
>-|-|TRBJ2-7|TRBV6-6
CASSYQGRATYEQYF
TGTGCCAGCAGTTACCAGGGCAGGGCTACCTACGAGCAGTACTTC
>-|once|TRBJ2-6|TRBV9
CASSSQRGAGEDSGANVLTF
TGTGCCAGCAGCTCACAACGAGGGGCAGGGGAAGATTCTGGGGCCAACGTCCTGACTTTC
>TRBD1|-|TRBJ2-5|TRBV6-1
CASPRGSGETQYF
TGTGCCAGCCCCAGGGGGTCTGGAGAGACCCAGTACTTC
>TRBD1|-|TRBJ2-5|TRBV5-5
CASSSVGQGIETQYF
TGTGCCAGCAGCTCGGTGGGACAGGGGATAGAGACCCAGTACTTC
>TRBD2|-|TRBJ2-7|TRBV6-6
CASSYGTSKTDEQYF
TGTGCCAGCAGTTACGGGACTAGCAAAACCGACGAGCAGTACTTC
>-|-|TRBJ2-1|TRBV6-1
CASSSQTYNEGQFF
TGTGCCAGCAGTAGTCAAACCTACAATGAGGGGCAGTTCTTC
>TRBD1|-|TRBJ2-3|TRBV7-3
CASTSGTDSTDTQYF
TGTGCCAGCACCTCGGGGACAGATAGCACAGATACGCAGTATTTT
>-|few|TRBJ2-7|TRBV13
CASSAVGVGEQYF
TGTGCCAGCAGCGCGGTCGGGGTGGGCGAGCAGTACTTC
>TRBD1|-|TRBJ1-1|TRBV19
CASSFPRGTEAFF
TGTGCCAGTAGTTTCCCCAGGGGGACTGAAGCTTTCTTT
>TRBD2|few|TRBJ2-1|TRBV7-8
CASSSTGGGPGTIGNEQFF
TGTGCCAGCAGCTCCACCGGGGGGGGTCCGGGGACTATCGGGAATGAGCAGTTCTTC
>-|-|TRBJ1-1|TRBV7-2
CASSLVAPAVGEAFF
TGTGCCAGCAGCTTAGTAGCGCCAGCTGTGGGTGAAGCTTTCTTT
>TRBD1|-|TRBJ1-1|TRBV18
CASSPTPGQGTEAFF
TGTGCCAGCTCACCTACCCCGGGACAGGGTACTGAAGCTTTCTTT
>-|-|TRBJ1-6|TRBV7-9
CASSLDGGPLHF
TGTGCCAGCAGCTTAGACGGGGGACCCCTCCACTTT
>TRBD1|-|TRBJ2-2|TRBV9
CASSRPGTANTGELFF
TGTGCCAGCAGCCGTCCAGGGACAGCGAACACCGGGGAGCTGTTTTTT
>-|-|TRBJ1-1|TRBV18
CASSPRTRGGTEAFF
TGTGCCAGCTCTCCACGTACAAGGGGGGGCACTGAAGCTTTCTTT
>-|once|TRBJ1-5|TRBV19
CASSSENQPQHF
TGTGCCAGTAGTAGTGAGAATCAGCCCCAGCATTTT
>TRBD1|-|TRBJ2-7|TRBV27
CASRSLGMGQSYEQYF
TGTGCCAGCAGATCGCTGGGAATGGGACAGTCCTACGAGCAGTACTTC
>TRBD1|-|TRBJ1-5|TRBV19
CASSPLDRGSNQPQHF
TGTGCCAGTAGTCCTCTCGACAGGGGGAGCAATCAGCCCCAGCATTTT
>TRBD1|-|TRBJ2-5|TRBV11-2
CASSLRQGSPQETQYF
TGTGCCAGCAGCTTACGACAGGGGAGCCCCCAAGAGACCCAGTACTTC
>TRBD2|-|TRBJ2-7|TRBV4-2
CASSQDGPSGTSEQYF
TGTGCCAGCAGCCAAGATGGGCCTAGCGGGACTTCCGAGCAGTACTTC
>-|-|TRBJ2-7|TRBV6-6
CASRDRRNEQYF
TGTGCCAGCCGAGACAGGCGGAACGAGCAGTACTTC
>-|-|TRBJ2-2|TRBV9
CASTSNTGELFF
TGTGCCAGCACCAGTAACACCGGGGAGCTGTTTTTT
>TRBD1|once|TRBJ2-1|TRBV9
CASSAGTGDYNEQFF
TGTGCCAGCAGCGCCGGGACAGGGGACTACAATGAGCAGTTCTTC
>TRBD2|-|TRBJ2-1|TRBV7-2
CASAWNGLAGNNEQFF
TGTGCCAGCGCTTGGAATGGGCTAGCGGGGAACAATGAGCAGTTCTTC
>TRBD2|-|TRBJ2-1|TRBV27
CASSDLAGGPNEQFF
TGTGCCAGCAGCGATCTAGCGGGAGGGCCGAATGAGCAGTTCTTC
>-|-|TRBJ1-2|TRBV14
CASSEGRGYGYTF
TGTGCCAGCAGCGAGGGCAGGGGCTATGGCTACACCTTC
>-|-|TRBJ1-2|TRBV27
CASSPGQYYGYTF
TGTGCCAGCAGTCCCGGACAGTATTATGGCTACACCTTC
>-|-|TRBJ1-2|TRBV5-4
CASSSLRQSANYGYTF
TGTGCCAGCAGCTCACTCAGACAGTCGGCGAACTATGGCTACACCTTC
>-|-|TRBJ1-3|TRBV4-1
CASSLSLTGSGNTIYF
TGCGCCAGCAGCCTCTCCTTAACAGGCTCTGGAAACACCATATATTTT